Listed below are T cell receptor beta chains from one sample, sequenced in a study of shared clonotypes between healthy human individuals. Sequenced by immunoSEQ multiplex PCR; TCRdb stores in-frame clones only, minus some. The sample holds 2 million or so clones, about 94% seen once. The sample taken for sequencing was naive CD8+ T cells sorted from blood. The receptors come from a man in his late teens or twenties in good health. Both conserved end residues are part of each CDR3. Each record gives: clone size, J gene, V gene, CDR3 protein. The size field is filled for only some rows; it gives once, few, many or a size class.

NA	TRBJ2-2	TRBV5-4	CASSLTPGLAPNTGELFF
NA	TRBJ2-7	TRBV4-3	CASSQGWTSYEQYF
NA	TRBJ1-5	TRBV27	CASSLSLPGTGYDQPQHF
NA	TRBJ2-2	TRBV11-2	CASSWRGEYTGELFF
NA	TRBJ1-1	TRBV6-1	CASSEEAEAFF
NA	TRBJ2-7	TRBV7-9	CASSLGLVGEQYF
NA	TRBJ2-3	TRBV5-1	CASSFGTPRTDTQYF
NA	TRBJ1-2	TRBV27	CASSSTYPGGYTF
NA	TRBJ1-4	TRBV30	CALTGEGGEKLFF
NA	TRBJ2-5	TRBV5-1	CASSSGLQETQYF
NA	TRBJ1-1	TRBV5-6	CATLGDTEAFF
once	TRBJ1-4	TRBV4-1	CASSARTGIELFF
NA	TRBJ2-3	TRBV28	CASSFGEVTDTQYF
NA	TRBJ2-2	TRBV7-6	CASSLSAGLTGELFF
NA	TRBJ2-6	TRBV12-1	CASPDRSGANVLTF
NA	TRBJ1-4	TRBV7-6	CASSPDRAEEKLFF
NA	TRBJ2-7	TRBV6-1	CASRGAGGSYEQYF
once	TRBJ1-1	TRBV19	CASRKSVNTEAFF
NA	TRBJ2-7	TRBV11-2	CASSLVSGGEQYF
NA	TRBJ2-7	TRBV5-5	CASSLARSSYEQYF
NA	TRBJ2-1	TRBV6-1	CASSEGDRVPYNEQFF
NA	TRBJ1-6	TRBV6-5	CASSYDRTYYNSPLHF
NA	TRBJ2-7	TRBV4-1	CASSLRDSSYEQYF
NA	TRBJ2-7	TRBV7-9	CASSSVGTGINEQYF
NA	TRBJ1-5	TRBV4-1	CASSPRTGLYQPQHF
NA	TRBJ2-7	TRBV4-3	CASSQDGKTSGGTSYEQYF
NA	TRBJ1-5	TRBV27	CASSPAQGGSNQPQHF
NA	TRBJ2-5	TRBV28	CASSLGVAGVETQYF
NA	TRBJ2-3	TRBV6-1	CASSDISADTQYF
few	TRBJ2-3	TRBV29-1	CSSRQDQVSDTQYF
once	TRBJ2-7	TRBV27	CASSYGTSGLYEQYF
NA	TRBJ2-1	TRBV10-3	CAISEASGRANEQFF
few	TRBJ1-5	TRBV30	CAWNGQGNQPQHF
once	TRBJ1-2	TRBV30	CAWSDSNYGYTF
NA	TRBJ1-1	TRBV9	CASSVGPGTNTEAFF
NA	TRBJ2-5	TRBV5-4	CASSLGASGTGETQYF
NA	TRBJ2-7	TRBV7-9	CASSLDFPYEQYF
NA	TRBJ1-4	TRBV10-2	CASSEEDEKLFF
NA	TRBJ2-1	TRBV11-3	CASGTSGKNEQFF
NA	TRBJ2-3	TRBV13	CASSYPSGGAGDTQYF
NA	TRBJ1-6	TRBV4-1	CASSRTDRAVSYNSPLHF
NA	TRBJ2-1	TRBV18	CASSPSYGPPYNEQFF
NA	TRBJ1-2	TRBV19	CASTGRDTAYGYTF
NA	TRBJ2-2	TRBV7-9	CASSLRGLAGVAGELFF
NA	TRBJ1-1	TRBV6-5	CASSYNQGGEAFF
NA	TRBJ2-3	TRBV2	CASSELGGSSTDTQYF
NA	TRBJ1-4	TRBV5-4	CASSLDQNEKLFF
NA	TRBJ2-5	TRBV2	CASSDHGGEPETQYF
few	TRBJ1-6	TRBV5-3	CARNLEGPLHF
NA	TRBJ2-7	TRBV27	CASRQGESYEQYF
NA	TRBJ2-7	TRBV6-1	CASSVDLAYEQYF
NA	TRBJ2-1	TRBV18	CASSPPNNEQFF
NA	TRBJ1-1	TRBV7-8	CASSYGQGGTEAFF
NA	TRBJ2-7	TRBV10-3	CAISERGQGIYEQYF
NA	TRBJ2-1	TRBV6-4	CASSDKAGSYNEQFF